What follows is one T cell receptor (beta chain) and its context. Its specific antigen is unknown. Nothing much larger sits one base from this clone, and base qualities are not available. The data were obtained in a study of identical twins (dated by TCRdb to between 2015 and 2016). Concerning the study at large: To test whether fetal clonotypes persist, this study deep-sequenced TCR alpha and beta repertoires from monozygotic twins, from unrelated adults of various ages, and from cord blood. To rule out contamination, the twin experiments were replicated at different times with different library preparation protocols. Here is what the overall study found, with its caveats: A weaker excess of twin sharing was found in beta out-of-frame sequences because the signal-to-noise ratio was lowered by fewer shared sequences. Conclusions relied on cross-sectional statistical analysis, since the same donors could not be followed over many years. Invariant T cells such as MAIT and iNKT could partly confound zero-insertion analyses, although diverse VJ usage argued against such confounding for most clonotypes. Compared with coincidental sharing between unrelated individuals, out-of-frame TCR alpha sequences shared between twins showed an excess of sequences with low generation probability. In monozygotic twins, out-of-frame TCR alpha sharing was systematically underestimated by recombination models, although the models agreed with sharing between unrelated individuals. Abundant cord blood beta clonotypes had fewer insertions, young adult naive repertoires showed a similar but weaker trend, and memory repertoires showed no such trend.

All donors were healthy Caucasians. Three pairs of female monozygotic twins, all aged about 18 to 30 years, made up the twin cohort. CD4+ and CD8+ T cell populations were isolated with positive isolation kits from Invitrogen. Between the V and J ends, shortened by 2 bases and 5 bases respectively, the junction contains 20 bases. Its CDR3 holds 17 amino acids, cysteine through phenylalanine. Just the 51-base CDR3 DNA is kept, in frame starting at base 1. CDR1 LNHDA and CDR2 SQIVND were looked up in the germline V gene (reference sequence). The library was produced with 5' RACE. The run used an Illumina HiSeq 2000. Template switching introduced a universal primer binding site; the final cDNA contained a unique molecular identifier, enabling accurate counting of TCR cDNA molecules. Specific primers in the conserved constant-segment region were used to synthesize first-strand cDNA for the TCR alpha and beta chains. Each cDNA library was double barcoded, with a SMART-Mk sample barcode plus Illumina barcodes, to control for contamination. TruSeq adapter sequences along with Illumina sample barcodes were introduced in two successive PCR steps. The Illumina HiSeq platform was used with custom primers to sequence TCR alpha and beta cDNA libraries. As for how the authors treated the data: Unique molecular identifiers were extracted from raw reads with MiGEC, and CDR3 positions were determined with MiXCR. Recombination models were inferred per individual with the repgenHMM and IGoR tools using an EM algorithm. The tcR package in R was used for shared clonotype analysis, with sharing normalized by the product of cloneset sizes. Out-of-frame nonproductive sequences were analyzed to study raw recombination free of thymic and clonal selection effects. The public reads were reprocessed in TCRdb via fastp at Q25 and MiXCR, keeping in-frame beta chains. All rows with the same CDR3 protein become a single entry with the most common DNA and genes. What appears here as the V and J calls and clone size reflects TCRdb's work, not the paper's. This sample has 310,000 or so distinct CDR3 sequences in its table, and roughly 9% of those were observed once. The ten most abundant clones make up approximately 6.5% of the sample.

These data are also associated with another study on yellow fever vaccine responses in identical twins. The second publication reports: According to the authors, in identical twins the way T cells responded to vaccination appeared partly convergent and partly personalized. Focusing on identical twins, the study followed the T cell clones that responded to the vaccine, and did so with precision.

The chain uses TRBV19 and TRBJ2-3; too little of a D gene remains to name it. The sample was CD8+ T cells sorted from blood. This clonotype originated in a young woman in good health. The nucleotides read TGTGCCAGTAGTATAACCTCCTTGATTGGGGTTTTAGATACGCAGTATTTT. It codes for CASSITSLIGVLDTQYF.